The 30 T cell receptor beta chains below were found in one sample sequenced in a study of CXCR3-negative and CXCR3-positive naive CD8 T cells. cDNA libraries for TRB were generated by 5' RACE incorporating UMI labels. TCRdb reprocessed the 5' RACE reads, keeping one entry per CDR3 protein, no DNA. Its table records about 38,000 distinct CDR3 sequences. The material sequenced was memory CD8+ T cells from blood. These receptors were taken from a human donor in good health. Some clones in this sample may be carry-over from other donors' samples.

This chain links TRBV7-6 with TRBJ2-3. From germline, CDR1 is SGHVS and CDR2 FNYEAQ. This CDR3 region has 15 residues. The CDR3 is CASSLWGRFTDTQYF.

J is TRBJ2-5 and V is TRBV7-2. This CDR3 is built from 15 residues. CDR1 is SGHTA, CDR2 FQGNSA, per germline. The CDR3 sequence: CASSLVSSTAETQYF.

The chain has TRBV5-1 and TRBJ2-3; there is no DNA to check the TCRdb D call of TRBD1. CDR3 length equals 13 residues. The germline V gene has CDR1 SGHRS and CDR2 YFSETQ. The CDR3 protein is CASSFWGRDTQYF.

This sequence joins TRBV2 and TRBJ2-1. Germline loops: CDR1 SNHLY, CDR2 FYNNEI. This CDR3 contains 15 residues. CDR3 sequence: CASSDLGEVYNEQFF.

The gene calls are TRBV4-2 and TRBJ1-5. The germline V gene has CDR1 LGHNA and CDR2 YNFKEQ. CDR3 length equals 16 residues. The CDR3 loop is CASSQGSGLSNQPQHF.

This rearrangement joins TRBV4-2 to TRBJ2-7; the TRBD1 assignment by TCRdb is unverifiable without DNA. In germline, CDR1 is LGHNA, CDR2 YNFKEQ. The CDR3 is 15 amino acids. CDR3 sequence reads: CASSPRAGVSLEQYF.

The chain couples TRBV7-2 to TRBJ2-7; TCRdb selects TRBD1, and the lack of DNA leaves this call unchecked. Germline loops: CDR1 SGHTA, CDR2 FQGNSA. The CDR3 has 14 amino acids. The CDR3 here is CASSSSAGGYEQYF.

J is TRBJ1-1 and V is TRBV7-9; TCRdb's D call of TRBD1 is untestable without DNA. CDR3 length: 14 amino acids. Germline lookup yields CDR1 SEHNR and CDR2 FQNEAQ (reference sequence). The CDR3 spells CASSQRQGYTEAFF.

The chain employs TRBV21-1 and TRBJ2-4. TRBV21-1 is tagged as a pseudogene. The CDR3 has 17 amino acids. The CDR3 spells CASSKNLGPLAKNIQYF.

The chain joins TRBV12-3 or TRBV12-4 to TRBJ2-7. This CDR3 is built from 12 residues. The CDR3 loop is CASSGYSYEQYF.

The V gene is TRBV19, the J gene TRBJ2-7; as DNA is missing, the TRBD1 call by TCRdb cannot be tested. The CDR3 length is 15 residues. Germline V gives CDR1 LNHDA, CDR2 SQIVND (reference sequence). This CDR3 reads CASSADDVPPYEQYF.

This chain links TRBV28 with TRBJ2-1; TCRdb calls TRBD1, which cannot be checked without DNA. Germline CDR1 MDHEN, CDR2 SYDVKM. The CDR3 covers 16 residues. The CDR3 sequence: CASSFRSTGAYNEQFF.

The chain carries TRBV4-3 and TRBJ2-2; TCRdb's assignment of TRBD2 cannot be checked, as there is no DNA. The CDR3 extends over 17 amino acids. Germline CDR1 reads LGHNA; CDR2 reads YSLEER. The CDR3 loop reads CASSQVAGGRSSGELFF.

This rearrangement joins TRBV28 to TRBJ2-7; TCRdb's D call of TRBD2 is untestable without DNA. Germline CDR1 is MDHEN and CDR2 is SYDVKM. The CDR3 contains 16 residues. The CDR3 loop is CASSLRLPGTLYEQYF. Full variable domain (rest looked up from reference TRBV28 and TRBJ2-7): DVKVTQSSRYLVKRTGEKVFLECVQDMDHENMFWYRQDPGLGLRLIYFSYDVKMKEKGDIPEGYSVSREKKERFSLILESASTNQTSMYLCASSLRLPGTLYEQYFGPGTRLTVT.

The gene calls are TRBV4-3 and TRBJ2-7; TCRdb lists TRBD2, though no DNA is available to test this call. Looked up from germline, CDR1 is LGHNA and CDR2 is YSLEER. This CDR3 is 16 amino acids long. CDR3 protein: CASSQDTSGVSYEQYF.

According to its frequency, this clonotype is medium-sized. J is TRBJ1-1 and V is TRBV9. The CDR3 length is 14 residues. Germline V gene lookup returns CDR1 SGDLS and CDR2 YYNGEE. The CDR3 is CASSVASVNTEAFF.

The chain recombines TRBV4-3 with TRBJ1-5. Per the germline V gene, CDR1 is LGHNA and CDR2 is YSLEER. This CDR3 has 13 residues. The chain's CDR3 is CASSLGFNQPQHF.

The V and J genes are TRBV9 and TRBJ2-2; no DNA is available, so the TRBD1 call from TCRdb remains unchecked. The CDR3 length is 16 residues. CDR1 SGDLS and CDR2 YYNGEE come from the germline V gene. The CDR3: CASRTADRGNTGELFF.

V usage is TRBV29-1 and J usage is TRBJ2-5; checking the TCRdb D call of TRBD1 is not possible without DNA. Looked up from germline, CDR1 is SQVTM and CDR2 is ANQGSEA. The CDR3 extends over 15 amino acids. The CDR3 sequence: CSVWDQLSMKETQYF.

The J gene is TRBJ1-2, the V gene TRBV5-6; TCRdb outputs TRBD1, but without DNA this stays unchecked. Germline-derived CDR1 and CDR2 are SGHDT and YYEEEE. This CDR3 region has 15 residues. This chain's CDR3 is CASSKFGQQNYGYTF.

The chain has TRBV29-1 and TRBJ1-2. Germline V gives CDR1 SQVTM, CDR2 ANQGSEA. The CDR3 is 11 residues long. CDR3 sequence: CSVESGYGYTF.

The gene calls are TRBV20-1 and TRBJ2-1; TCRdb gives TRBD1 as the D gene, but with no DNA this cannot be confirmed. CDR1 and CDR2 from the germline V gene are DFQATT and SNEGSKA (reference sequence). The CDR3 runs to 13 residues. This CDR3 is CSARDGGSNEQFF.

J is TRBJ2-1 and V is TRBV4-1; TCRdb reports TRBD1, a call that lacks DNA to check it against. The CDR3 has 14 residues. CDR1 and CDR2 (germline): MGHRA, YSYEKL. The CDR3 is CASSQVSRADEQFF.

The gene calls are TRBV15 and TRBJ2-5; TCRdb proposes TRBD2, but this gene call is untestable without DNA. Per germline, CDR1 LNHNV and CDR2 YYDKDF (reference sequence). This CDR3 has 15 residues. CDR3 sequence reads: CATSRALAPSETQYF.

CDR3 in amino acids: CSAMDTGGQSQPQHF. This sequence joins TRBV20-1 and TRBJ1-5; as DNA is missing, the TRBD1 call by TCRdb cannot be tested. Germline V gene sequence: CDR1 DFQATT, CDR2 SNEGSKA (reference sequence). The CDR3 consists of 15 residues.

This chain joins TRBV6-5 and TRBJ2-1; TCRdb designates TRBD1, a call that cannot be tested without DNA. In germline, CDR1 is MNHEY, CDR2 SVGAGI. The CDR3 covers 14 residues. This CDR3 is CASSLRTDYTEQFF.

The chain has TRBV28 and TRBJ2-2. Per the germline V gene, CDR1 is MDHEN and CDR2 is SYDVKM. The CDR3 length is 13 residues. This CDR3 is CASSLSGTGELFF.

The chain joins TRBV29-1 to TRBJ2-2; the TRBD1 assignment by TCRdb is unverifiable without DNA. The CDR3 loop spans 12 amino acids. Germline V gene data show CDR1 as SQVTM and CDR2 as ANQGSEA. This chain's CDR3 is CSARRVTGELFF.

The CDR3 region is CASSKMTSGGGFNEQFF. The chain employs TRBV21-1 and TRBJ2-1; no DNA is available, so the TRBD2 call from TCRdb remains unchecked. TRBV21-1 is an annotated pseudogene. CDR3 length: 17 amino acids.

The rearrangement uses TRBV9 and TRBJ1-1. The CDR3 contains 13 residues. Per the germline V gene, CDR1 is SGDLS and CDR2 is YYNGEE. CDR3 amino acids: CASSVGSATEAFF.